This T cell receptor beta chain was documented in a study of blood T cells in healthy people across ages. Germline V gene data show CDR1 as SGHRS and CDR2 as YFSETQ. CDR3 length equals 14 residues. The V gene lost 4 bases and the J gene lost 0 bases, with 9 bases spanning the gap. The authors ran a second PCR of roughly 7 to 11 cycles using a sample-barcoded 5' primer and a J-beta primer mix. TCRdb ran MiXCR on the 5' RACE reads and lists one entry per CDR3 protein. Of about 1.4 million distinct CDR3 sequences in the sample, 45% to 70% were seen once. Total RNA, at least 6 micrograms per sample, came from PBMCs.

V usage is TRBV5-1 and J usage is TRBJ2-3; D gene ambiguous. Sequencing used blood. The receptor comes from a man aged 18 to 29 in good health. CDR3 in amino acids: CASSAMTSTDTQYF. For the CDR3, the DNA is TGCGCCAGCAGCGCCATGACTAGCACAGATACGCAGTATTTT.